The clone carrying this T cell receptor beta chain was seen repeatedly, ten times or more. Antigen unknown. TCRdb re-called the 5' RACE reads through MiXCR, storing one row per CDR3 protein. The table lists about 260,000 distinct CDR3 sequences, roughly 4% of them singletons. The CDR3 totals 18 residues. Germline V lookup: CDR1 SGHRS, CDR2 YFSETQ. V was shortened by 2 bases and J by 4 bases, with 25 bases between the two germline ends. This sample was included in a study of T cells after yellow fever vaccination. Study-wide findings and caveats: It was a small share of clonotypes that appeared in both CD4 and CD8 compartments.

The chain links TRBV5-1 to TRBJ2-7, with D unclear. The material sequenced was PBMCs, taken 15 days after the yellow fever booster vaccination. This sequence was found in a man between 18 and 29 years old who received the YFV17D yellow fever vaccine. Here the CDR3 reads CASSFMWASDPGAYEQYF. As DNA, the CDR3 is TGCGCCAGCAGCTTTATGTGGGCCTCTGATCCCGGAGCGTACGAGCAGTACTTC.